The clone carrying this TCR beta chain was observed at least ten times. No antigen is known for it. TCRdb processed the 5' RACE reads anew with MiXCR; each CDR3 protein has one entry. In the table there are more than 65,000 distinct CDR3 sequences, more than 5.5% of which are singletons. This entry comes from a study of T cells after yellow fever vaccination. Study-wide background: Preparation used SMART-Seq v4 Ultra Low Input for the low-cell-number fractions.

Germline V lookup: CDR1 MNHNS, CDR2 SASEGT. Trimming took 6 bases from V and 0 from J, leaving 14 bases between them. CDR3 length equals 16 residues. Overall study findings and caveats: The booster response re-showed most primary clones: 96% CD4, approximately 90% CD8.

The V call is TRBV6-1, the J call TRBJ1-4; D is ambiguous. The sample consisted of CD8+ T cells sorted from PBMCs, taken 10 days after the first yellow fever vaccination. The source is a young man who received the YFV17D yellow fever vaccine. The CDR3 loop reads CASRRRTVATNEKLFF. The CDR3 DNA follows: TGTGCCAGCAGACGGCGGACGGTTGCAACTAATGAAAAACTGTTTTTT.